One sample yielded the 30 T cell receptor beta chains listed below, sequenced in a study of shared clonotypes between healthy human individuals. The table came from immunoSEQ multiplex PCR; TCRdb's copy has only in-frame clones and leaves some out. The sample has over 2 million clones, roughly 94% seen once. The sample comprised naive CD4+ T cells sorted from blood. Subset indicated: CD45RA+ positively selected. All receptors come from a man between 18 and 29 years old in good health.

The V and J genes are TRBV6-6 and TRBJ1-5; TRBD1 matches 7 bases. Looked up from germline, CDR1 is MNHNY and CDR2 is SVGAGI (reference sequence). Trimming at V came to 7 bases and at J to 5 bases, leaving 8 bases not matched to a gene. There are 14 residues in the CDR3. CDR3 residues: CASNRQGGYQPQHF. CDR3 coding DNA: TGTGCCAGCAACAGACAGGGCGGGTATCAGCCCCAGCATTTT.

The CDR3 sequence: CASSLTDDRGSGELFF. CDR3 DNA sequence: TGTGCCAGCAGCCTAACGGATGACAGGGGATCTGGGGAGCTGTTTTTT. The chain recombines TRBV21-1 with TRBJ2-2; the table calls TRBD1, which could not be checked here. TRBV21-1 is a pseudogene. This CDR3 has 16 amino acids.

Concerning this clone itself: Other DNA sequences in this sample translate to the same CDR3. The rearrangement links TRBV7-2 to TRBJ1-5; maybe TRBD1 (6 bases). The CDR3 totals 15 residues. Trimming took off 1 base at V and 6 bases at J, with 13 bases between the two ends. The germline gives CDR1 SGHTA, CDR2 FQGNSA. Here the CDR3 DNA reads TGTGCCAGCAGCTTAGTTGGGGGCGCGGGTCAGCCCCAGCATTTT. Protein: CASSLVGGAGQPQHF.

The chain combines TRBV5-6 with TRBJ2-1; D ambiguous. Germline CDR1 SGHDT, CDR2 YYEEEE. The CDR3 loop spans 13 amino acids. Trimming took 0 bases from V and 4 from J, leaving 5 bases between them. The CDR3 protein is CASSLGQYNEQFF. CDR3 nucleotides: TGTGCCAGCAGCTTGGGGCAGTACAATGAGCAGTTCTTC.

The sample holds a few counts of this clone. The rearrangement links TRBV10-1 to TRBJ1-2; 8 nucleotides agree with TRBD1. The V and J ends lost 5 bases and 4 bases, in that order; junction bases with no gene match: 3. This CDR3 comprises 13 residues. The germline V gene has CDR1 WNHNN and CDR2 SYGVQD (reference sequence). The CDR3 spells CASSRTGSYGYTF. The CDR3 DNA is TGCGCCAGCAGTCGGACAGGGAGCTATGGCTACACCTTC.

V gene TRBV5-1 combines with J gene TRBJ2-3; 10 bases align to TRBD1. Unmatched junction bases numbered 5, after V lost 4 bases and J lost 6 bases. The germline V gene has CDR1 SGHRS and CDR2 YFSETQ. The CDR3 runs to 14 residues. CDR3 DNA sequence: TGCGCCAGCAGCGTGGACAGGGGGTCGGATACGCAGTATTTT. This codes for CASSVDRGSDTQYF.

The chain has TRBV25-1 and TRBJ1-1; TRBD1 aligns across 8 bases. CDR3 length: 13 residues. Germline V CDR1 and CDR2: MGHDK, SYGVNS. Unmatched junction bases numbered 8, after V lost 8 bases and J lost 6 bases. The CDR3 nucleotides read TGTGCCAGCGGACCCCAGGGGGCATCTGAAGCTTTCTTT. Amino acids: CASGPQGASEAFF.

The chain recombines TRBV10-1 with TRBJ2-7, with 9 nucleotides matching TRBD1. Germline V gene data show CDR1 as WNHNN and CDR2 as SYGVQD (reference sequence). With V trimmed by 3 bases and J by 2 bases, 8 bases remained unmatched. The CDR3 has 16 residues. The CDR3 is CASSDTGQGSPYEQYF. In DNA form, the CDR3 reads TGCGCCAGCAGTGACACGGGACAGGGATCTCCCTACGAGCAGTACTTC.

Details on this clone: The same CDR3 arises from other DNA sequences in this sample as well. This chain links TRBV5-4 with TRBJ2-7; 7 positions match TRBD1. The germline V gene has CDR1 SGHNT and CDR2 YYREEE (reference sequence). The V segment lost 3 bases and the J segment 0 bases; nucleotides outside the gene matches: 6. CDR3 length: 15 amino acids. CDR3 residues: CASSSGQVSSYEQYF. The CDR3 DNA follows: TGTGCCAGCAGCTCAGGACAGGTGAGCTCCTACGAGCAGTACTTC.

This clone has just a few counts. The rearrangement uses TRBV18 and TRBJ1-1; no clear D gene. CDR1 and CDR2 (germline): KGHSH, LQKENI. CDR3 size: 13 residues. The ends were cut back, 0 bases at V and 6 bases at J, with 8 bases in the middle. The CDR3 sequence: CASSPPKVSEAFF. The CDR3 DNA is TGTGCCAGCTCACCACCGAAGGTTTCTGAAGCTTTCTTT. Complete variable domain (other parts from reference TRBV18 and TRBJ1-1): NAGVMQNPRHLVRRRGQEARLRCSPMKGHSHVYWYRQLPEEGLKFMVYLQKENIIDESGMPKERFSAEFPKEGPSILRIQQVVRGDSAAYFCASSPPKVSEAFFGQGTRLTVV.

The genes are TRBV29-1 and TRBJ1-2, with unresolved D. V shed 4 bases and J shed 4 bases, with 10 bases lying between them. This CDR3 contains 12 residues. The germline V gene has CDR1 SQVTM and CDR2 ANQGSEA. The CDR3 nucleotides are TGCAGCGTTGCCGGGATTGGCTATGGCTACACCTTC. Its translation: CSVAGIGYGYTF.

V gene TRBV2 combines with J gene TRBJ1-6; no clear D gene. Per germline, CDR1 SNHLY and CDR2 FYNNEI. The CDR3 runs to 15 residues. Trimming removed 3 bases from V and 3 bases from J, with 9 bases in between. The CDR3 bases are TGTGCCAGCAGTGATGGCAGCCTCTATAATTCACCCCTCCACTTT. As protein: CASSDGSLYNSPLHF.

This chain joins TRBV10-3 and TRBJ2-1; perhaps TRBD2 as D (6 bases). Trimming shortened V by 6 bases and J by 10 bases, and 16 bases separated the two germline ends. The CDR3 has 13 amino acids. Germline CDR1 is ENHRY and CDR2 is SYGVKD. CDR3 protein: CAISRGVRGEQFF. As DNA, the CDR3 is TGTGCCATCAGCCGCGGGGTTCGGGGGGAGCAGTTCTTC.

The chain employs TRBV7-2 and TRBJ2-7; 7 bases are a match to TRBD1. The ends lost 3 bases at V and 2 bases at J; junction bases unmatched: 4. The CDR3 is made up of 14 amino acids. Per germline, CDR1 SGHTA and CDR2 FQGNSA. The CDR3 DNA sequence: TGTGCCAGCAGCTTCCGGACAGGTACCTACGAGCAGTACTTC. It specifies CASSFRTGTYEQYF.

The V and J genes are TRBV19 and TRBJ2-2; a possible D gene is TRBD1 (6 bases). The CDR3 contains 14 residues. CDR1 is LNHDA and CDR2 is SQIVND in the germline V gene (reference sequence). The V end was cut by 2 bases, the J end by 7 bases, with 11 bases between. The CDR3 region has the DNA TGTGCCAGTAGTATAAATCAGGGGATCGGGGAGCTGTTTTTT. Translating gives CASSINQGIGELFF.

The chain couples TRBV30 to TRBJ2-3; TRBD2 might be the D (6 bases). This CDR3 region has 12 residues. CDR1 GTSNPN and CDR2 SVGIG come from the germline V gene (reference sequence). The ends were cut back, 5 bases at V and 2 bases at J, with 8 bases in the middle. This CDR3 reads CAWAGTTDTQYF. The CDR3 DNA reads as TGTGCCTGGGCGGGAACCACAGATACGCAGTATTTT.

The CDR3: CASSRRVGRGETQYF. CDR3 DNA: TGTGCCAGCAGCCGACGGGTCGGCAGGGGGGAGACCCAGTACTTC. This chain links TRBV6-5 with TRBJ2-5; 7 nucleotides agree with TRBD1. The CDR3 spans 15 residues. Trimming removed 6 bases from V and 5 bases from J; junction bases left unmatched: 12. The germline CDR1 and CDR2 sequences are MNHEY and SVGAGI.

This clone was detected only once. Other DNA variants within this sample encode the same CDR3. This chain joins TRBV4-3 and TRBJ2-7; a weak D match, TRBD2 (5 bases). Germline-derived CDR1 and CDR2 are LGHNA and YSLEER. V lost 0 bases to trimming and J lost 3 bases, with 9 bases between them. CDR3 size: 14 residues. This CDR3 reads CASSQESGSYEQYF. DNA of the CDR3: TGCGCCAGCAGCCAAGAATCGGGGAGCTACGAGCAGTACTTC.

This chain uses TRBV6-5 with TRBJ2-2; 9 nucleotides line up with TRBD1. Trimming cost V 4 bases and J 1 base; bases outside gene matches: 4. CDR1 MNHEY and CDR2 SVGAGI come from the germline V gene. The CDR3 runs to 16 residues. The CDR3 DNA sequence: TGTGCCAGCAGTTCGAACAGGGGGCTGAACACCGGGGAGCTGTTTTTT. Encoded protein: CASSSNRGLNTGELFF.

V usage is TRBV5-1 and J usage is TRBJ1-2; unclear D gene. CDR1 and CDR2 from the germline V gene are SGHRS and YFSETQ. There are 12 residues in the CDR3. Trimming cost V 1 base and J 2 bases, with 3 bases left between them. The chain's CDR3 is CASSLLNYGYTF. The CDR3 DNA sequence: TGCGCCAGCAGCTTGCTCAACTATGGCTACACCTTC. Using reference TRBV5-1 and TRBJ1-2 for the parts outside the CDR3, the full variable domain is KAGVTQTPRYLIKTRGQQVTLSCSPISGHRSVSWYQQTPGQGLQFLFEYFSETQRNKGNFPGRFSGRQFSNSRSEMNVSTLELGDSALYLCASSLLNYGYTFGSGTRLTVV.

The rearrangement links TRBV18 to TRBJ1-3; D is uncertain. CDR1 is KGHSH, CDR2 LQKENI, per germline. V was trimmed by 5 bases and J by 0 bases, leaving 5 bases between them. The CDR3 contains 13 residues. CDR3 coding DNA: TGTGCCAGCTCAGGCAGCTCTGGAAACACCATATATTTT. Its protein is CASSGSSGNTIYF.

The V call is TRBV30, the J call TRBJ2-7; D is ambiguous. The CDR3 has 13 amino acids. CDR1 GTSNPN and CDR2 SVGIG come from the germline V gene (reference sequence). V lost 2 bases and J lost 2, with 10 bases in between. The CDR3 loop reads CAWSRIRAYEQYF. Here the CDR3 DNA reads TGTGCCTGGAGTCGTATAAGGGCCTACGAGCAGTACTTC.

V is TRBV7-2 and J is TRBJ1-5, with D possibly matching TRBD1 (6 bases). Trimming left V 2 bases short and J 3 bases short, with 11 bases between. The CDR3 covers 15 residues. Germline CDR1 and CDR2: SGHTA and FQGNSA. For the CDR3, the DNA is TGTGCCAGCAGCTTATCACAGGGCATCAATCAGCCCCAGCATTTT. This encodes CASSLSQGINQPQHF.

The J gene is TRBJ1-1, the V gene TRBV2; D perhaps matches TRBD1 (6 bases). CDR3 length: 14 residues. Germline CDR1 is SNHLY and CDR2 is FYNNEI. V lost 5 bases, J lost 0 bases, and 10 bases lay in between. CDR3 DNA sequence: TGTGCCAGCAGTCGCGGGGGCTTGAACACTGAAGCTTTCTTT. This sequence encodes CASSRGGLNTEAFF.

Written as DNA, the CDR3 is TGTGCCAGCATCTTTGCGCCTGGGTCGGGACGCGGAAACACCATATATTTT. Translated, it gives CASIFAPGSGRGNTIYF. The chain recombines TRBV28 with TRBJ1-3; weak D call: TRBD1 (5 bases). Between the trimmed V and J ends, which lost 7 bases and 4 bases, there was a span of 23 bases. The germline CDR1 and CDR2 sequences are MDHEN and SYDVKM. This CDR3 region has 17 residues.

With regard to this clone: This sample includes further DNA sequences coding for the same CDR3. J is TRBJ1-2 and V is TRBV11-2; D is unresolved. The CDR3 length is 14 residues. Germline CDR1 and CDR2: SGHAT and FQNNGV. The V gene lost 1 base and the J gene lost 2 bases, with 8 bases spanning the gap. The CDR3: CASSLVIGNYGYTF. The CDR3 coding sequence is TGTGCCAGCAGCTTAGTAATAGGAAACTATGGCTACACCTTC.

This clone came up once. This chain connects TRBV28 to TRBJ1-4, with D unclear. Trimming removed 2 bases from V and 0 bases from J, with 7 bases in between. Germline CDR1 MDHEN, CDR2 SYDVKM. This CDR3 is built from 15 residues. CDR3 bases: TGTGCCAGCAGTTTAGGGGTTGCAACTAATGAAAAACTGTTTTTT. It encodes CASSLGVATNEKLFF.

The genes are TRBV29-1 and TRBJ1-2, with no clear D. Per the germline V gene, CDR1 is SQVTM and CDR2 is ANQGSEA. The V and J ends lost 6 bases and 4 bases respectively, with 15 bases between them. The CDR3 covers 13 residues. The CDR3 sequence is CSVHSPVGYGYTF. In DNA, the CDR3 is TGCAGCGTCCATTCCCCGGTGGGCTATGGCTACACCTTC.

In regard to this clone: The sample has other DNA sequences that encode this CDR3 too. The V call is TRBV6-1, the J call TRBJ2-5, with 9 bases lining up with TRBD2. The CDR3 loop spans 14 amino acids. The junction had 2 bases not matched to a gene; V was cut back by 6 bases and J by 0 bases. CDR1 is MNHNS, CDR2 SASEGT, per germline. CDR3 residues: CASRRLADQETQYF. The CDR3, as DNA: TGTGCCAGCAGGCGACTAGCGGACCAAGAGACCCAGTACTTC.

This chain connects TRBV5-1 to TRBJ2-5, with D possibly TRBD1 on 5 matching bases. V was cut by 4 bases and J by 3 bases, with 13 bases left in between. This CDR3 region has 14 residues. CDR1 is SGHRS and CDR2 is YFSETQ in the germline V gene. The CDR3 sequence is CASSPQGPKETQYF. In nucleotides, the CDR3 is TGCGCCAGCAGCCCTCAGGGTCCCAAAGAGACCCAGTACTTC.